Listed below are T cell receptor beta chains from one sample, sequenced in a study of T-cell memory formation after mild COVID-19. Each CDR3 protein gets one entry after TCRdb re-called the 5' RACE reads with MiXCR. This table holds 400,000 to 550,000 distinct CDR3 sequences, nearly 25% found once. Source material: PBMCs or a T cell subset sorted from them (not recorded which). The receptors come from an adult woman who had mild COVID-19 (a few samples of this study predate the infection). Cell type and time point are not known. Each CDR3 is given with its conserved first and last residue. D genes are given only for firm matches. Some rows have no size entry. The others give once, few or many, or a class for an expanded clone.

V gene: TRBV12-3/TRBV12-4
J gene: TRBJ1-1
D gene: TRBD1
clone size: -
CDR3 DNA: TGTGCCAGCAGGGACAGGGTGAACACTGAAGCTTTCTTT
CDR3 protein: CASRDRVNTEAFF

V gene: TRBV7-9
J gene: TRBJ2-1
D gene: TRBD2
clone size: -
CDR3 DNA: TGTGCCAGCAGCTTAGGTGGGGGGGTCTCCTACAATGAGCAGTTCTTC
CDR3 protein: CASSLGGGVSYNEQFF

V gene: TRBV10-3
J gene: TRBJ2-1
D gene: TRBD2
clone size: few
CDR3 DNA: TGTGCCATCAGTGATAGTCCGGCTAGCGGGTACAATGAGCAGTTCTTC
CDR3 protein: CAISDSPASGYNEQFF

V gene: TRBV7-9
J gene: TRBJ2-1
D gene: -
clone size: -
CDR3 DNA: TGTGCCAGCAGCTCCCACAGGGCTAACGGCGGGATTGAGCAGTTCTTC
CDR3 protein: CASSSHRANGGIEQFF

V gene: TRBV7-8
J gene: TRBJ2-2
D gene: TRBD1
clone size: few
CDR3 DNA: TGTGCCAGCAGCTCCCACGACAGGGGGCTGAACACCGGGGAGCTGTTTTTT
CDR3 protein: CASSSHDRGLNTGELFF

V gene: TRBV12-3/TRBV12-4
J gene: TRBJ1-3
D gene: -
clone size: -
CDR3 DNA: TGTGCCAGCCCTCCGGGCGGGGCAGAGGGAAACACCATATATTTT
CDR3 protein: CASPPGGAEGNTIYF

V gene: TRBV20-1
J gene: TRBJ1-5
D gene: -
clone size: -
CDR3 DNA: TGCAGTGCTAGCGCCTGGCGGCAGGGCGGGCAGCCCCAACATTTT
CDR3 protein: CSASAWRQGGQPQHF

V gene: TRBV5-1
J gene: TRBJ1-6
D gene: TRBD1
clone size: few
CDR3 DNA: TGCGCCAGCAGCCCGGGACAGCCTCATTCACCCCTCCACTTT
CDR3 protein: CASSPGQPHSPLHF

V gene: TRBV5-5
J gene: TRBJ2-4
D gene: -
clone size: many
CDR3 DNA: TGTGCCAGCAGCTTGGGATTTGAACGAGCCAAAAACATTCAGTACTTC
CDR3 protein: CASSLGFERAKNIQYF

V gene: TRBV18
J gene: TRBJ1-1
D gene: -
clone size: few
CDR3 DNA: TGTGCCAGCTCACCGATAGAAAACACTGAAGCTTTCTTT
CDR3 protein: CASSPIENTEAFF

V gene: TRBV4-3
J gene: TRBJ2-1
D gene: -
clone size: few
CDR3 DNA: TGCGCCAGCAGCCTCCTGCCGGGACCGTACAATGAGCAGTTCTTC
CDR3 protein: CASSLLPGPYNEQFF

V gene: TRBV15
J gene: TRBJ1-4
D gene: -
clone size: few
CDR3 DNA: TGTGCCACCAGCAGAAATACTGGCACTAATGAAAAACTGTTTTTT
CDR3 protein: CATSRNTGTNEKLFF

V gene: TRBV7-3
J gene: TRBJ2-7
D gene: -
clone size: -
CDR3 DNA: TGTGCCAGCAGCTTGGGACATACCTCCTACGAGCAGTACTTC
CDR3 protein: CASSLGHTSYEQYF

V gene: TRBV5-6
J gene: TRBJ1-1
D gene: -
clone size: few
CDR3 DNA: TGTGCCAGCAGCTTGTGGCGGACCGAAGCTTTCTTT
CDR3 protein: CASSLWRTEAFF

V gene: TRBV20-1
J gene: TRBJ1-6
D gene: TRBD1
clone size: -
CDR3 DNA: TGCAGTGCTCAGGACGGACAGGCTTGGAATTCACCCCTCCACTTT
CDR3 protein: CSAQDGQAWNSPLHF

V gene: TRBV4-3
J gene: TRBJ2-1
D gene: TRBD2
clone size: -
CDR3 DNA: TGCGCCAGCAGCCAAGATCTCGGACTAGCGGGAGTTCCCTACAATGAGCAGTTCTTC
CDR3 protein: CASSQDLGLAGVPYNEQFF

V gene: TRBV5-6
J gene: TRBJ1-1
D gene: -
clone size: -
CDR3 DNA: TGTGCCAGCAGCTTTGTCGTTCAGAGTGGGAACACTGAAGCTTTCTTT
CDR3 protein: CASSFVVQSGNTEAFF

V gene: TRBV10-3
J gene: TRBJ2-3
D gene: -
clone size: -
CDR3 DNA: TGTGCCATCAGTGAGTCCAGGCGCACAGATACGCAGTATTTT
CDR3 protein: CAISESRRTDTQYF

V gene: TRBV20-1
J gene: TRBJ1-1
D gene: -
clone size: many
CDR3 DNA: TGCAGTGCTAGAGATTCGTCGTCCCTTGGAGCTTTCTTT
CDR3 protein: CSARDSSSLGAFF

V gene: TRBV24-1
J gene: TRBJ1-2
D gene: -
clone size: few
CDR3 DNA: TGTGCCACCAGTGACCTTACGGTAGACTATGGCTACACCTTC
CDR3 protein: CATSDLTVDYGYTF

V gene: TRBV7-9
J gene: TRBJ1-1
D gene: -
clone size: -
CDR3 DNA: TGTGCCAGCAGCTTAGTGGGGGGGCGAGGCACTGAAGCTTTCTTT
CDR3 protein: CASSLVGGRGTEAFF

V gene: TRBV11-2
J gene: TRBJ2-7
D gene: TRBD1
clone size: few
CDR3 DNA: TGTGCCAGCAGCCATAGACAGGGCTACGAGCAGTACTTC
CDR3 protein: CASSHRQGYEQYF

V gene: TRBV5-1
J gene: TRBJ1-1
D gene: -
clone size: few
CDR3 DNA: TGCGCCAGCAGCTTGGCGGCATTGACCTCGAACACTGAAGCTTTCTTT
CDR3 protein: CASSLAALTSNTEAFF

V gene: TRBV3-1
J gene: TRBJ2-7
D gene: TRBD2
clone size: once
CDR3 DNA: TGTGCCAGCAGCCAAGGGTTAGCGGGGGGGCAAGAGCAGTACTTC
CDR3 protein: CASSQGLAGGQEQYF

V gene: TRBV20-1
J gene: TRBJ2-1
D gene: TRBD2
clone size: few
CDR3 DNA: TGCAGTGCTAGACCCCAAGTAGCGGGGGGAAATAAGCAGTTCTTC
CDR3 protein: CSARPQVAGGNKQFF

V gene: TRBV6-5
J gene: TRBJ2-2
D gene: TRBD1
clone size: -
CDR3 DNA: TGTGCCAGCAGTTACCTGACAGGGGGGAGCACCGGGGAGCTGTTTTTT
CDR3 protein: CASSYLTGGSTGELFF

V gene: TRBV11-1
J gene: TRBJ2-1
D gene: -
clone size: -
CDR3 DNA: TGTGCCAGCAGCTTAGCTCGGCATCCCAGAGATGAGCAGTTCTTC
CDR3 protein: CASSLARHPRDEQFF

V gene: TRBV4-1
J gene: TRBJ2-3
D gene: TRBD2
clone size: -
CDR3 DNA: TGCGCCAGCAGCCAAGCGGGGGGGTTCTCGGCGGATACGCAGTATTTT
CDR3 protein: CASSQAGGFSADTQYF

V gene: TRBV20-1
J gene: TRBJ2-7
D gene: -
clone size: few
CDR3 DNA: TGCAGTGCTAAAAGGACATACGATTCCTACGAGCAGTACTTC
CDR3 protein: CSAKRTYDSYEQYF

V gene: TRBV15
J gene: TRBJ1-2
D gene: TRBD1
clone size: few
CDR3 DNA: TGTGCCACCGGGACAGGGAATGACTATGGCTACACCTTC
CDR3 protein: CATGTGNDYGYTF